Shown below are 14 T cell receptor beta chains from a single sample sequenced in a study of T cells after yellow fever vaccination. TCRdb analysed the 5' RACE reads with MiXCR anew, one entry per CDR3 protein. The repertoire includes around 530,000 distinct CDR3 sequences, roughly a sixth of them detected once, and approximately 15% sits in the top ten. The specimen was PBMCs, collected less than 6 days after the first yellow fever vaccination. These receptor sequences come from a man in his late teens or twenties who received the YFV17D yellow fever vaccine.

This clonotype turned up a few times. The chain employs TRBV11-2 and TRBJ2-5, with 8 bases fitting TRBD2. The CDR3 runs to 14 residues. Germline V gene lookup returns CDR1 SGHAT and CDR2 FQNNGV. V lost 6 bases and J lost 5; bases outside the gene matches: 8. Written as DNA, the CDR3 is TGTGCCAGCAGTCCCGGACAGCGGGAGGAGACCCAGTACTTC. As protein: CASSPGQREETQYF.

The chain employs TRBV2 and TRBJ2-7; the D call may be TRBD1 or TRBD2 (5 bases each). The CDR3 extends over 13 amino acids. Trimming took off 4 bases at V and 3 bases at J, with 10 bases between the two ends. CDR1 is SNHLY, CDR2 FYNNEI, per germline. The CDR3 bases are TGTGCCAGCAGTGGAGGGGTATTCTACGAGCAGTACGTC. Its translation is CASSGGVFYEQYV.

This clonotype was picked up a small number of times. The CDR3 DNA reads TGTGCCAGCAGTGAGGAGGGGCCCATAGCACCCCTCCACTTT. Protein product: CASSEEGPIAPLHF. V usage is TRBV25-1 and J usage is TRBJ1-6; a possible D gene is TRBD1 (5 bases). Germline loops: CDR1 MGHDK, CDR2 SYGVNS. V was pared by 3 bases and J by 11 bases, with 14 bases between. The CDR3 is 14 residues long.

This chain links TRBV20-1 with TRBJ1-4; 7 nucleotides align to TRBD1. This CDR3 has 17 residues. Trimming took 4 bases from V and 0 from J; bases not matched to a gene: 11. Germline values: CDR1 DFQATT, CDR2 SNEGSKA (reference sequence). CDR3 sequence reads: CSAKGLQGIATNEKLFF. The CDR3, as DNA: TGCAGTGCTAAGGGTCTACAGGGGATCGCAACTAATGAAAAACTGTTTTTT.

The chain is built from TRBV15 and TRBJ1-5; a possible D gene is TRBD1 (5 bases). Trimming took off 0 bases at V and 6 bases at J, with 6 bases between the two ends. The germline V gene has CDR1 LNHNV and CDR2 YYDKDF (reference sequence). This CDR3 is built from 13 residues. The CDR3 is CATSRDTGQPQHF. The CDR3 coding sequence is TGTGCCACCAGCAGAGATACAGGTCAGCCCCAGCATTTT.

The V call is TRBV20-1, the J call TRBJ2-1, with D possibly called TRBD1 or TRBD2 (6 bases each). There are 16 residues in the CDR3. The germline CDR1 and CDR2 sequences are DFQATT and SNEGSKA (reference sequence). Trimming shortened V by 6 bases and J by 7 bases, and 25 bases separated the two germline ends. CDR3 coding DNA: TGCAGTGCCACACGACTACAACGAGGGGGGTGGAATGAGCAGTTCTTC. This gives the protein CSATRLQRGGWNEQFF.

This clonotype was observed a few times. The CDR3 nucleotides read TGCGCCAGCAGCTTCCAACAGGGCCGGGGGGCCAACGTCCTGACTTTC. It is translated as CASSFQQGRGANVLTF. V gene TRBV5-1 combines with J gene TRBJ2-6; TRBD1 is a possible D gene (6 bases). The CDR3 consists of 16 residues. In germline, CDR1 is SGHRS, CDR2 YFSETQ. Trimming removed 2 bases at V and 4 bases at J, with 13 bases between. Supplemented by reference TRBV5-1 and TRBJ2-6, the full variable domain reads KAGVTQTPRYLIKTRGQQVTLSCSPISGHRSVSWYQQTPGQGLQFLFEYFSETQRNKGNFPGRFSGRQFSNSRSEMNVSTLELGDSALYLCASSFQQGRGANVLTFGAGSRLTVL.

This chain joins TRBV3-1 and TRBJ2-1, with a weak D call TRBD1 (5 bases). V was pared by 4 bases and J by 5 bases, with 15 bases between. Per germline, CDR1 LGHDT and CDR2 YNNKEL (reference sequence). The CDR3 contains 15 residues. CDR3 sequence (DNA): TGTGCCAGCAGCCCCCCCGGTGGGGCCAACAATGAGCAGTTCTTC. Translated: CASSPPGGANNEQFF.

The table lists this clonotype with a few counts. J is TRBJ1-1 and V is TRBV20-1; 7 positions agree with TRBD1. In germline, CDR1 is DFQATT, CDR2 SNEGSKA (reference sequence). This CDR3 has 12 amino acids. Trimming at V came to 3 bases and at J to 3 bases, leaving 1 base not matched to a gene. The CDR3: CSARQGDTEAFF. The CDR3 nucleotides are TGCAGTGCTAGGCAGGGGGACACTGAAGCTTTCTTT.

The gene calls are TRBV10-3 and TRBJ1-4; TRBD1 matches 9 bases. Germline V gene data show CDR1 as ENHRY and CDR2 as SYGVKD. J gave up 5 bases and V 3 bases, and 4 bases lay outside the gene matches. This CDR3 comprises 15 residues. This chain's CDR3 is CAISDSTGGNEKLFF. The CDR3 DNA reads as TGTGCCATCAGTGACTCGACAGGGGGGAATGAAAAACTGTTTTTT.

This clonotype was counted a few times. The chain joins TRBV9 to TRBJ1-4, with D unclear. The CDR3 is made up of 14 amino acids. The V end lost 0 bases, the J end lost 7 bases, and 10 bases lay between the germline ends. CDR1 and CDR2 from the germline V gene are SGDLS and YYNGEE. CDR3 sequence (DNA): TGTGCCAGCAGCGTAGGTCACTCGGGTGAAAAACTGTTTTTT. Protein: CASSVGHSGEKLFF.

V usage is TRBV9 and J usage is TRBJ1-1, with a weak D call TRBD1 (5 bases). Trimming took off 2 bases at V and 5 bases at J, with 13 bases between the two ends. The CDR3 contains 14 residues. Germline V gives CDR1 SGDLS, CDR2 YYNGEE. The CDR3 sequence: CASSVGERGTEAFF. In DNA, the CDR3 is TGTGCCAGCAGCGTTGGGGAACGGGGGACTGAAGCTTTCTTT.

CDR3 bases: TGTGCCAGCAGCGGGAGAGGGACAGGACCTCCTCCGCGCTCTGGGGCCAACGTCCTGACTTTC. It specifies CASSGRGTGPPPRSGANVLTF. V usage is TRBV9 and J usage is TRBJ2-6, with TRBD1 matching over 8 bases. V was clipped by 3 bases and J by 0 bases; unmatched bases: 17. The CDR3 spans 21 residues. CDR1 is SGDLS and CDR2 is YYNGEE in the germline V gene.

This chain joins TRBV11-2 and TRBJ2-4, with 10 nucleotides matching TRBD2. This CDR3 spans 16 amino acids. The V segment lost 5 bases and the J segment 1 base; nucleotides outside the gene matches: 5. Germline V gene sequence: CDR1 SGHAT, CDR2 FQNNGV. This chain's CDR3 is CASSTPSGGAKNIQYF. As DNA, the CDR3 is TGTGCCAGCAGCACACCTAGCGGGGGTGCCAAAAACATTCAGTACTTC.